The 29 T cell receptor beta chains below all came from one sample that was sequenced in a study of Ad26.COV2.S vaccination and SARS-CoV-2 variants. The data were produced by immunoSEQ multiplex PCR, yet TCRdb's version contains in-frame clones alone and is incomplete. Of over 350,000 clones listed, 88% are singletons. Described treatment: about 20 received Ad26.COV2.S at low or high dose, single or two shots; roughly 5 received placebo; per-sample allocation not given. Specimens were obtained on day 63 following the first vaccine or placebo injection. Sequencing used peripheral blood, obtained in a trial of Ad26.COV2.S vaccine versus placebo. The receptors come from a person between 18 and 60 years old who received the Ad26.COV2.S COVID-19 vaccine or a placebo.

The J gene is TRBJ2-5, the V gene TRBV7-2; TRBD1 aligns across 10 bases. After removal of 1 base from V and 4 bases from J, the junction contained 0 bases not matched to a gene. Germline V gene data show CDR1 as SGHTA and CDR2 as FQGNSA. The CDR3 runs 14 residues. CDR3 in amino acids: CASSLGDRGETQYF. In DNA form, the CDR3 reads TGTGCCAGCAGCTTAGGGGACAGGGGAGAGACCCAGTACTTC.

The CDR3 sequence is CASSLGPRGTGRETQYF. In DNA, the CDR3 is TGTGCCAGCAGCTTAGGGCCTCGAGGGACAGGGCGGGAGACCCAGTACTTC. The chain has TRBV7-8 and TRBJ2-5, with 9 bases fitting TRBD1. From germline, CDR1 is SGHVS and CDR2 FQNEAQ. J lost 5 bases, V lost 1 base, and 11 bases had no gene match. The CDR3 is 17 residues long. The variable domain in full, with the rest retrieved from reference TRBV7-8 and TRBJ2-5, is GAGVSQSPRYKVAKRGQDVALRCDPISGHVSLFWYQQALGQGPEFLTYFQNEAQLDKSGLPSDRFFAERPEGSVSTLKIQRTQQEDSAVYLCASSLGPRGTGRETQYFGPGTRLLVL.

This sequence joins TRBV3-1 (or the pseudogene TRBV3-2) and TRBJ2-7, with D possibly matching TRBD1 (6 bases). V dropped 6 bases and J dropped 2 bases, with 14 bases sitting between them. CDR1 and CDR2 from the germline V gene are LGHDT and YNNKEL (reference sequence). The CDR3 is 14 residues long. The CDR3 region is CASSLGRGAYEQYF. The CDR3 DNA is TGTGCCAGCAGTCTCGGCAGGGGCGCCTACGAGCAGTACTTC.

V is TRBV6-2 or TRBV6-3 and J is TRBJ2-1; TRBD2 matches at 7 bases. CDR3 size: 15 residues. V dropped 5 bases and J dropped 5; count of bases not matched to a gene: 9. CDR1 is MNHEY, CDR2 SVGEGT, per germline. The CDR3, as DNA: TGTGCCAGCAGTCTCTTCACGGGACTAAACAATGAGCAGTTCTTC. Its translation: CASSLFTGLNNEQFF.

The chain carries TRBV9 and TRBJ2-1; 7 bases fit TRBD1. Germline-derived CDR1 and CDR2 are SGDLS and YYNGEE. The CDR3 is 16 residues long. V lost 4 bases to trimming and J lost 6 bases; unmatched junction nucleotides: 13. The CDR3 loop is CASSPRTGRIPNEQFF. Here the CDR3 DNA reads TGTGCCAGCAGCCCCCGGACAGGCCGGATCCCCAATGAGCAGTTCTTC.

The V call is TRBV21-1, the J call TRBJ1-1; TRBD1 is taken as the D call from the table, unchecked against the DNA. TRBV21-1 is a pseudogene segment. There are 14 residues in the CDR3. For the CDR3, the DNA is TGTGCCAGCAGCGAACTTAACAGGGGGCCTGAAGCTTTCTTT. It codes for CASSELNRGPEAFF.

This chain uses TRBV2 with TRBJ1-1; D remains unclear. This CDR3 is 14 amino acids long. CDR1 and CDR2 from the germline V gene are SNHLY and FYNNEI. V shed 4 bases and J shed 4 bases, with 13 bases lying between them. CDR3 bases: TGTGCCAGCAGTGCGGATGGGAGGGTCACTGAAGCTTTCTTT. Translating gives CASSADGRVTEAFF.

The rearrangement uses TRBV6-5 and TRBJ1-1; D unclear. The CDR3 extends over 15 amino acids. Per the germline V gene, CDR1 is MNHEY and CDR2 is SVGAGI. Trimming pared 5 bases from V and 1 base from J, leaving 14 bases between. The chain's CDR3 is CASSTKPPGNTEAFF. CDR3 DNA: TGTGCCAGCAGTACGAAACCCCCGGGGAACACTGAAGCTTTCTTT.

The gene calls are TRBV4-3 and TRBJ2-3; D perhaps matches TRBD2 (6 bases). Germline assignment: CDR1 LGHNA and CDR2 YSLEER. V lost 0 bases, J lost 8 bases, and 15 bases lay in between. CDR3 length equals 15 residues. CDR3: CASSQDPRTAGTQYF. DNA for the CDR3: TGCGCCAGCAGCCAAGACCCTAGAACAGCGGGTACGCAGTATTTT.

The V call is TRBV11-2, the J call TRBJ1-3; the D gene is possibly TRBD1 (6 bases). With 5 bases removed from V and 3 bases from J, the gap between germline ends came to 14 bases. The germline V gene encodes CDR1 SGHAT and CDR2 FQNNGV. The length of the CDR3 is 15 residues. CDR3 loop: CASSPRTVNGNTIYF. In nucleotides, the CDR3 is TGTGCCAGCAGCCCTCGGACAGTAAATGGAAACACCATATATTTT. The variable domain in full, completed from reference TRBV11-2 and TRBJ1-3, reads EAGVAQSPRYKIIEKRQSVAFWCNPISGHATLYWYQQILGQGPKLLIQFQNNGVVDDSQLPKDRFSAERLKGVDSTLKIQPAKLEDSAVYLCASSPRTVNGNTIYFGEGSWLTVV.

The chain has TRBV7-9 and TRBJ1-1; 7 nucleotides align to TRBD1. The germline V gene has CDR1 SEHNR and CDR2 FQNEAQ (reference sequence). The CDR3 sequence is 16 residues long. V was clipped by 1 base and J by 4 bases; unmatched bases: 9. CDR3 in DNA: TGTGCCAGCAGCTTAGGAGGCTACAGGGGTAGCACTGAAGCTTTCTTT. Amino acid sequence: CASSLGGYRGSTEAFF.

The genes are TRBV6-2 or TRBV6-3 and TRBJ2-5; tentative D call: TRBD2 (7 bases). Germline-derived CDR1 and CDR2 are MNHEY and SVGEGT. The V end lost 2 bases, the J end lost 9 bases, and 16 bases lay between the germline ends. The CDR3 is 14 residues long. In nucleotides, the CDR3 is TGTGCCAGCAGTTACACAGGCGGGGGCCGTTCCCAGTACTTC. Translation gives CASSYTGGGRSQYF.

This clone is a singleton in its sample. This chain connects TRBV3-1 (or the pseudogene TRBV3-2) to TRBJ2-1; possibly TRBD2 for D (7 bases). Germline CDR1 and CDR2: LGHDT and YNNKEL (reference sequence). The CDR3 is 13 residues long. Trimming cost V 5 bases and J 15 bases, with 20 bases left between them. The CDR3 region has the DNA TGTGCCAGCAGCTTGGGGGGGGCCTTTGGACGGTTCTTC. Amino acids: CASSLGGAFGRFF.

V gene TRBV15 combines with J gene TRBJ1-4; the D is unclear. Germline V gene data show CDR1 as LNHNV and CDR2 as YYDKDF (reference sequence). Deletions cut 0 bases from V and 6 bases from J, with 5 bases between. The CDR3 sequence is 13 residues long. DNA of the CDR3: TGTGCCACCAGCAGAGATATGTATGAAAAACTGTTTTTT. Protein sequence: CATSRDMYEKLFF. The entire variable domain, with the rest obtained from reference TRBV15 and TRBJ1-4, is as follows: DAMVIQNPRYQVTQFGKPVTLSCSQTLNHNVMYWYQQKSSQAPKLLFHYYDKDFNNEADTPDNFQSRRPNTSFCFLDIRSPGLGDTAMYLCATSRDMYEKLFFGSGTQLSVL.

This clone has just one count. The J gene is TRBJ1-1, the V gene TRBV5-5; a weak D match, TRBD1 (6 bases). The CDR3 consists of 14 residues. Germline CDR1 SGHKS, CDR2 YYEKEE (reference sequence). Trimming cost V 4 bases and J 3 bases, with 13 bases left between them. The CDR3 DNA sequence: TGTGCCAGCAGCCCGGGGGCAGGAGACACTGAAGCTTTCTTT. It is translated as CASSPGAGDTEAFF.

This chain links TRBV20-1 with TRBJ1-2, with D perhaps matching TRBD1 (5 bases). The V end was cut by 4 bases, the J end by 7 bases, with 10 bases between. Germline lookup yields CDR1 DFQATT and CDR2 SNEGSKA (reference sequence). This CDR3 comprises 11 residues. CDR3 in DNA: TGCAGTGCTACAAGGGGAGGTGGCTACACCTTC. Protein sequence: CSATRGGGYTF.

The J gene is TRBJ1-4, the V gene TRBV3-1 (or the pseudogene TRBV3-2); 8 bases are a match to TRBD1. From germline, CDR1 is LGHDT and CDR2 YNNKEL (reference sequence). V lost 1 base and J lost 5; bases outside the gene matches: 0. This CDR3 is built from 14 residues. CDR3 in amino acids: CASSQGTGNEKLFF. The CDR3 bases are TGTGCCAGCAGCCAAGGGACAGGGAATGAAAAACTGTTTTTT.

This clone was picked up one time. The chain recombines TRBV10-2 with TRBJ1-5; weak D call: TRBD1 (6 bases). This CDR3 has 14 amino acids. V lost 6 bases and J 1 base, leaving 10 bases between the germline ends. The germline V gene encodes CDR1 WSHSY and CDR2 SAAADI. The CDR3 nucleotides read TGCGCCAGCAGGGGGGCAGGGAGCAATCAGCCCCAGCATTTT. As protein: CASRGAGSNQPQHF.

This sequence joins TRBV3-1 (or the pseudogene TRBV3-2) and TRBJ2-5; 7 nucleotides match TRBD2. The length of the CDR3 is 18 residues. Germline assignment: CDR1 LGHDT and CDR2 YNNKEL (reference sequence). After removal of 0 bases from V and 0 bases from J, the junction contained 10 bases not matched to a gene. CDR3 in amino acids: CASSQDVGSGVNQETQYF. In DNA form, the CDR3 reads TGTGCCAGCAGCCAAGACGTAGGCAGCGGGGTAAACCAAGAGACCCAGTACTTC.

This chain joins TRBV12-3 or TRBV12-4 and TRBJ2-5; unclear D gene. V lost 3 bases, J lost 5 bases, and 7 bases lay in between. The CDR3 spans 12 residues. This chain's CDR3 is CASSLYRETQYF. For the CDR3, the DNA is TGTGCCAGCAGTTTGTATCGTGAGACCCAGTACTTC.

The rearrangement joins TRBV20-1 to TRBJ2-1; perhaps TRBD2 as D (6 bases). V lost 3 bases and J 4 bases, leaving 13 bases between the germline ends. Germline V CDR1 and CDR2: DFQATT, SNEGSKA (reference sequence). The CDR3 sequence is 14 residues long. CDR3 coding DNA: TGCAGTGCTAGTCTAACGGGGGATTACAATGAGCAGTTCTTC. Protein sequence: CSASLTGDYNEQFF.

This chain joins TRBV7-6 and TRBJ2-2; 8 bases are a match to TRBD2. In germline, CDR1 is SGHVS, CDR2 FNYEAQ. The CDR3 contains 17 residues. Trimming cost V 6 bases and J 3 bases; bases outside gene matches: 12. The CDR3 DNA is TGTGCCAGCAGTCGAAATTTAGCGGGGATCTACACCGGGGAGCTGTTTTTT. Its protein is CASSRNLAGIYTGELFF. Together with reference TRBV7-6 and TRBJ2-2, the CDR3 gives the full variable domain: GAGVSQSPRYKVTKRGQDVALRCDPISGHVSLYWYRQALGQGPEFLTYFNYEAQQDKSGLPNDRFSAERPEGSISTLTIQRTEQRDSAMYRCASSRNLAGIYTGELFFGEGSRLTVL.

The rearrangement links TRBV7-9 to TRBJ2-3; D call uncertain. V was clipped by 7 bases and J by 0 bases, with 17 bases between them. This CDR3 has 16 amino acids. From germline, CDR1 is SEHNR and CDR2 FQNEAQ (reference sequence). CDR3 coding DNA: TGTGCCAGCACAGCTCTGTCCGGGTCTAGCACAGATACGCAGTATTTT. Residues: CASTALSGSSTDTQYF.

This chain joins TRBV5-1 and TRBJ2-5; D unresolved. Germline V gives CDR1 SGHRS, CDR2 YFSETQ. Trimming pared 2 bases from V and 0 bases from J, leaving 5 bases between. CDR3 length equals 13 residues. The CDR3 region is CASSFGYQETQYF. CDR3 nucleotide sequence: TGCGCCAGCAGCTTTGGGTACCAAGAGACCCAGTACTTC.

This chain uses TRBV6-4 with TRBJ1-5; perhaps TRBD1 as D (6 bases). The CDR3 is 15 amino acids. Trimming took off 7 bases at V and 0 bases at J, with 13 bases between the two ends. Germline V gives CDR1 MRHNA, CDR2 SNTAGT. The CDR3 DNA follows: TGTGCCAGCAAAACGGGACACTATAGCAATCAGCCCCAGCATTTT. Its protein product is CASKTGHYSNQPQHF.

The CDR3 sequence is CASSGDRGSTFPYEQYF. The CDR3 nucleotides read TGTGCCAGCAGTGGGGACAGGGGTTCTACCTTCCCCTACGAGCAGTACTTC. The chain carries TRBV6-1 and TRBJ2-7, with 10 bases lining up with TRBD1. Germline CDR1 and CDR2: MNHNS and SASEGT. V was pared by 4 bases and J by 2 bases, with 11 bases of the junction left unmatched. CDR3 length equals 17 residues.

J is TRBJ1-6 and V is TRBV3-1 (or the pseudogene TRBV3-2); D not certain. Germline assignment: CDR1 LGHDT and CDR2 YNNKEL (reference sequence). V lost 3 bases and J lost 4, with 7 bases in between. The CDR3 is 14 residues long. DNA for the CDR3: TGTGCCAGCAGCCAGATAAATTATAATTCACCCCTCCACTTT. Its translation is CASSQINYNSPLHF.

The chain carries TRBV7-9 and TRBJ2-3; D is unresolved. Per the germline V gene, CDR1 is SEHNR and CDR2 is FQNEAQ (reference sequence). V was trimmed by 5 bases and J by 1 base, leaving 1 base between them. This CDR3 is built from 11 residues. The CDR3 loop is CASSRTDTQYF. CDR3 coding DNA: TGTGCCAGCAGCCGCACAGATACGCAGTATTTT.

In nucleotides, the CDR3 is TGTGCCAGCAGCTCCGGGCCAGAAATGAACACTGAAGCTTTCTTT. Encoded protein: CASSSGPEMNTEAFF. The rearrangement joins TRBV5-4 to TRBJ1-1; D unclear. Per germline, CDR1 SGHNT and CDR2 YYREEE (reference sequence). The CDR3 consists of 15 residues. Trimming cost V 3 bases and J 0 bases, with 12 bases left between them.